This TCR beta chain was found in a study of blood T cell repertoires in COVID-19. About the research overall: Acute and convalescent COVID-19 samples came from the United States, Italy and Spain. Sources were T cells, B-cell-depleted T cells, or PBMCs; the material itself was cDNA or gDNA.

In the original processing: Amplification of reference gene primers was used by the study to estimate nucleated cell counts. TCRdb keeps only in-frame clones here, not all; method: immunoSEQ multiplex PCR. V, J and clone size derive from that table, while D and trimming were established from the DNA sequence. Altogether about 280,000 clones are present, 75% to 90% being singletons, with the ten largest covering 9.5% to 11%. The CDR3 contains 11 residues. V was shortened by 5 bases and J by 7 bases, with 8 bases between the two germline ends. J is TRBJ1-1 and V is TRBV12-3 or TRBV12-4; D gene ambiguous. The sequenced material came from peripheral blood. The source is a woman in her seventies with acute or convalescent COVID-19. CDR3 residues: CASSRYGEAFF. For the CDR3, the DNA is TGTGCCAGCAGTCGATACGGTGAAGCTTTCTTT.